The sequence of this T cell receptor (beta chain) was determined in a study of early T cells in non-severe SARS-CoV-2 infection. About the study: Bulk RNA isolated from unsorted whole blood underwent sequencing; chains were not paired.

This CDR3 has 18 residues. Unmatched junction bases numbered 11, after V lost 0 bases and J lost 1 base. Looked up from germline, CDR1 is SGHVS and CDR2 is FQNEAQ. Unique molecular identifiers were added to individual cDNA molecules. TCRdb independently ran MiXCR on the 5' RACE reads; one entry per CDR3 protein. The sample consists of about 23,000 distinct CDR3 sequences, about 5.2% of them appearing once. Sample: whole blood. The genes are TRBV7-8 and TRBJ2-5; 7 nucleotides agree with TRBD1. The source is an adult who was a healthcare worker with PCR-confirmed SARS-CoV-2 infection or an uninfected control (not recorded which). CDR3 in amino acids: CASSLAQMTGSSQETQYF. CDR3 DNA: TGTGCCAGCAGCTTAGCCCAAATGACAGGGTCCTCCCAAGAGACCCAGTACTTC.